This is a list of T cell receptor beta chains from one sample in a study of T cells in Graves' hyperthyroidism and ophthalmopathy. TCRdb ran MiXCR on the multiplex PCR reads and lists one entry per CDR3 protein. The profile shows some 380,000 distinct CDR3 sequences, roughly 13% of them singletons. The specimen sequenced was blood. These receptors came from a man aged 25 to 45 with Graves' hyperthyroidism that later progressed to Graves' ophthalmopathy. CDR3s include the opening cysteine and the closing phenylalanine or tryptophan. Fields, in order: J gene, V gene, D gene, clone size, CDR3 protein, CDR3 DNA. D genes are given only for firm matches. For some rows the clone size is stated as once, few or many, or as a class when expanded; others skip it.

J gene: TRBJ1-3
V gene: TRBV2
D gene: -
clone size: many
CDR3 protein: CASSAGSGNTIYF
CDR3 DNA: TGTGCCAGCAGTGCGGGCTCTGGAAACACCATATATTTT

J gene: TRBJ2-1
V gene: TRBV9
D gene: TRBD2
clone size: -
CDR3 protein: CASSEWLAGAYNEQFF
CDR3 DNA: TGTGCCAGCAGCGAGTGGCTGGCGGGAGCCTACAATGAGCAGTTCTTC

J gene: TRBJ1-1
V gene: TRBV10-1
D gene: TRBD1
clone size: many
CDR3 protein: CASSAHKGQGAAEAFF
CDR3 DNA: TGCGCCAGCAGTGCGCACAAGGGACAGGGGGCCGCTGAAGCTTTCTTT

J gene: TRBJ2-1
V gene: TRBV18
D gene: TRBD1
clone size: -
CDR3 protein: CASSYRQGDEQFF
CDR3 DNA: TGTGCCAGCTCATACAGACAGGGGGATGAGCAGTTCTTC

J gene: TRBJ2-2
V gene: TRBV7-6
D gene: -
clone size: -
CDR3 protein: CASSLDSELFF
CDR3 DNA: TGTGCCAGCAGCTTAGACTCGGAGCTGTTTTTT

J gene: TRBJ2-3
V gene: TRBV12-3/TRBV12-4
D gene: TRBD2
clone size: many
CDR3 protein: CASSSTLGLAGGRTDTQYF
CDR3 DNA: TGTGCCAGCAGTTCCACTCTCGGACTAGCGGGGGGGCGGACAGATACGCAGTATTTT

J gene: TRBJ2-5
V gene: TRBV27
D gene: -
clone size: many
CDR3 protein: CASSSMGGETQYF
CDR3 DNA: TGTGCCAGCAGCAGTATGGGCGGTGAGACCCAGTACTTC

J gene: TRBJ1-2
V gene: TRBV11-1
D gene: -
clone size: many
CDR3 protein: CASSPQENYGYTF
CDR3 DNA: TGTGCCAGCAGTCCCCAGGAAAACTATGGCTACACCTTC

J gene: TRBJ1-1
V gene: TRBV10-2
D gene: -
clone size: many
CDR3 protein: CASSESVRRNTEAFF
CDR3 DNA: TGCGCCAGCAGTGAGTCAGTCAGACGAAACACTGAAGCTTTCTTT

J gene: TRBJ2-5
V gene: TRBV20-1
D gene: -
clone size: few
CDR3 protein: CSARVRAQETQYF
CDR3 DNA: TGCAGCGCCCGTGTCAGGGCCCAAGAGACCCAGTACTTC

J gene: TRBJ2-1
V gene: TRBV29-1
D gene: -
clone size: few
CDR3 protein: CSVDFGSNEQFF
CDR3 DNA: TGCAGCGTTGATTTCGGGTCCAATGAGCAGTTCTTC

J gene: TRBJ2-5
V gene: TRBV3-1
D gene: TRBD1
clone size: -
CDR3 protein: CASSPTGASQETQYF
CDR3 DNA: TGTGCCAGCAGCCCCACAGGGGCCAGCCAAGAGACCCAGTACTTC

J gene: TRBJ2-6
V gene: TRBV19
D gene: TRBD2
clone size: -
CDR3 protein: CASSEGLSVNVLTF
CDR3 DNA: TGTGCCAGTAGTGAGGGACTATCAGTCAACGTCCTGACTTTC

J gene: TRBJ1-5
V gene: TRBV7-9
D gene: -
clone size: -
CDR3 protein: CASSSPGRGNQPQHF
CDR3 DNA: TGTGCCAGCAGCTCGCCGGGACGGGGCAATCAGCCCCAGCATTTT

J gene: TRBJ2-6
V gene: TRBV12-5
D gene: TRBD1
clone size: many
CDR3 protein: CASGLVAGTGGEAGANVLTF
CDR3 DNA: TGTGCTAGTGGTTTGGTCGCCGGGACAGGGGGCGAAGCTGGGGCCAACGTCCTGACTTTC

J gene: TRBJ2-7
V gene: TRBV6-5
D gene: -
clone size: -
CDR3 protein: CASSYSGTVLYEQYF
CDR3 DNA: TGTGCCAGCAGTTACTCGGGGACGGTCCTCTACGAGCAGTACTTC

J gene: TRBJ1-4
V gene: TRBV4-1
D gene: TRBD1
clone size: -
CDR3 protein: CASSREPGQHNEKLFF
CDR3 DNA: TGCGCCAGCAGCCGTGAACCGGGACAGCACAATGAAAAACTGTTTTTT

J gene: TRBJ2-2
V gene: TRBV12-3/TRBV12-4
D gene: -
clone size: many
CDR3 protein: CASSSRDREPTGELFF
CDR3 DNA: TGTGCCAGCAGTAGCCGGGACCGTGAACCGACCGGGGAGCTGTTTTTT

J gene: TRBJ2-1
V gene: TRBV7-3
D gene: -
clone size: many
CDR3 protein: CASSSPGQTYNEQFF
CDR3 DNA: TGTGCCAGCAGCTCCCCTGGACAGACATACAATGAGCAGTTCTTC

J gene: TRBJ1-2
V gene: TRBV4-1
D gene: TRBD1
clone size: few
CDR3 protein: CASSQETGGLWGYTF
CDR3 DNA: TGCGCCAGCAGCCAAGAAACAGGGGGTTTGTGGGGCTACACCTTC

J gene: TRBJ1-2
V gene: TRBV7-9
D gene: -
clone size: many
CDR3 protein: CASTPGFYGYTF
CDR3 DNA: TGTGCCAGCACCCCCGGGTTCTATGGCTACACCTTC

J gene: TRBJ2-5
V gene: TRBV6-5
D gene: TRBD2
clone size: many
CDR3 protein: CASSYYRTSGGKTQYF
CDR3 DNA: TGTGCCAGCAGTTACTACCGGACTAGCGGGGGGAAGACCCAGTACTTC

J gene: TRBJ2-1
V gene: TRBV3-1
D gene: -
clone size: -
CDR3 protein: CASSPTPGPPNNEQFF
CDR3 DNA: TGTGCCAGCAGCCCAACTCCGGGACCCCCTAACAATGAGCAGTTCTTC

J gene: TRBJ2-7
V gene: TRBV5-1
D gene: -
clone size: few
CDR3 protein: CASSPTRGSYEQYF
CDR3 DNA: TGCGCCAGCAGCCCCACTAGGGGGTCCTACGAGCAGTACTTC

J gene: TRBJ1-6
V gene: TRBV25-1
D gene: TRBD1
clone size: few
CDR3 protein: CASSDHPRTGGSPLHF
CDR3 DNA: TGTGCCAGCAGTGACCATCCTCGGACAGGGGGTTCACCCCTCCACTTT

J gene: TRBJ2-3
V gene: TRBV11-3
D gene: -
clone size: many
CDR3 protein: CASSLPSARAPQYF
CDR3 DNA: TGTGCCAGCAGCCTCCCGTCGGCCAGGGCCCCGCAGTATTTT

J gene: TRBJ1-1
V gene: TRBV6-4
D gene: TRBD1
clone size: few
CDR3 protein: CASSPWDRGRYTEAFF
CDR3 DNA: TGTGCCAGCAGTCCATGGGACAGGGGGCGGTACACTGAAGCTTTCTTT

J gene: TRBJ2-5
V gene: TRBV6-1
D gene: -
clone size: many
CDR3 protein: CASREFHTLETQYF
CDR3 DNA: TGTGCCAGCAGAGAATTTCACACTTTGGAGACCCAGTACTTC

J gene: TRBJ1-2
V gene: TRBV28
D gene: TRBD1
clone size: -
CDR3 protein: CATPGTGGGTGVYGYTF
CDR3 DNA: TGTGCCACCCCCGGGACAGGGGGCGGAACGGGGGTCTATGGCTACACCTTC

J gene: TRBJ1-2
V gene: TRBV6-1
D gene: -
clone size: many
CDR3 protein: CASSDYDMYYGYTF
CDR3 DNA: TGTGCCAGCAGTGACTATGACATGTACTATGGCTACACCTTC

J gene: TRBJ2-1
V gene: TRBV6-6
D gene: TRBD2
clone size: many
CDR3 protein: CASSYPGGPFNEQFF
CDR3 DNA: TGTGCCAGCAGTTACCCGGGGGGGCCTTTTAATGAGCAGTTCTTC

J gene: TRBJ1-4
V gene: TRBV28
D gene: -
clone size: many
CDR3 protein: CASSIETGQTNEKLFF
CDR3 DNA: TGTGCCAGCAGTATCGAAACTGGACAGACTAATGAAAAACTGTTTTTT

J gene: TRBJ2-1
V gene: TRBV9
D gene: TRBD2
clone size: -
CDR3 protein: CASSVGTSGSSSYNEQFF
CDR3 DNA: TGTGCCAGCAGCGTCGGGACTAGCGGGTCGAGCTCCTACAATGAGCAGTTCTTC

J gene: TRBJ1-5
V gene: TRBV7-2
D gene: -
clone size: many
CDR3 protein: CASSFQVSWPQHF
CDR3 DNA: TGTGCCAGCAGCTTCCAGGTTTCTTGGCCCCAGCATTTT

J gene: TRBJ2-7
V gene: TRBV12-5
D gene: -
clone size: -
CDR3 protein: CASGLEYAYTSYEQYF
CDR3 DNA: TGTGCTAGTGGTTTGGAATACGCGTATACCTCCTACGAGCAGTACTTC

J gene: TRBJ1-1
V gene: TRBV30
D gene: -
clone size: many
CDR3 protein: CAWSGPDLNTEAFF
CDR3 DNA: TGTGCCTGGAGTGGCCCGGATCTGAACACTGAAGCTTTCTTT

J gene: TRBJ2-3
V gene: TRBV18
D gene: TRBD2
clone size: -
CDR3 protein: CASSPGGLASADTQYF
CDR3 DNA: TGTGCCAGCTCACCAGGGGGACTAGCGTCCGCAGATACGCAGTATTTT

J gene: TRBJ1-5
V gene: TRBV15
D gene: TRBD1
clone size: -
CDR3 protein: CATAMTGYQPQHF
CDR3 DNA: TGTGCCACCGCAATGACAGGGTATCAGCCCCAGCATTTT

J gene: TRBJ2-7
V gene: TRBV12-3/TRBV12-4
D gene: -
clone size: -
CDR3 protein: CASSLSGLGVCEQYF
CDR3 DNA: TGTGCCAGCAGTTTGTCCGGACTCGGAGTCTGCGAGCAGTACTTC

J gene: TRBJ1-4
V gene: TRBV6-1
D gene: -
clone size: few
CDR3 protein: CASSYLTTNEKLFF
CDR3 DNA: TGTGCCAGCAGTTATCTTACAACTAATGAAAAACTGTTTTTT

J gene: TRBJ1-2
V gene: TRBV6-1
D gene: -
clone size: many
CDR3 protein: CASSPSRQLTNYGYTF
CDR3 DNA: TGTGCCAGCAGTCCTTCCCGACAGCTCACTAACTATGGCTACACCTTC

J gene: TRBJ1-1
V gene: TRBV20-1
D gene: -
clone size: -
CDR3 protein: CSARGAGRYWSDTEAFF
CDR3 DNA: TGCAGTGCTAGAGGGGCCGGCCGATATTGGAGTGACACTGAAGCTTTCTTT

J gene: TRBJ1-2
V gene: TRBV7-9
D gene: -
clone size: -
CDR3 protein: CASSLETVGGYTF
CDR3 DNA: TGTGCCAGCAGCTTAGAGACAGTTGGTGGCTACACCTTC

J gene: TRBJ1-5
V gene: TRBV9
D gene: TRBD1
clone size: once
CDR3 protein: CASSVGQGAGQPQHF
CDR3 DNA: TGTGCCAGCAGCGTAGGACAGGGGGCTGGCCAGCCCCAGCATTTT

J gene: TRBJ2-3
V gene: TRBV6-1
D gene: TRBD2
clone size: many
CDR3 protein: CASSFGTSGGSDTQYF
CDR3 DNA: TGTGCCAGCAGTTTTGGGACTAGCGGGGGATCAGATACGCAGTATTTT

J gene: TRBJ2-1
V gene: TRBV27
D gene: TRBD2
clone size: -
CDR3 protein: CASSHTSGGLNNEQFF
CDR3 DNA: TGTGCCAGCAGTCATACTAGCGGGGGGCTTAACAATGAGCAGTTCTTC

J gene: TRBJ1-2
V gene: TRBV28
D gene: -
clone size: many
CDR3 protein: CASSPAGGYTF
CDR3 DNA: TGTGCCAGCAGCCCCGCCGGTGGCTACACCTTC

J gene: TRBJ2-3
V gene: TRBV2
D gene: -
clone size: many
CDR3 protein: CASSEPVGGHGNTDTQYF
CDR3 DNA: TGTGCCAGCAGTGAACCTGTCGGGGGGCATGGAAACACAGATACGCAGTATTTT

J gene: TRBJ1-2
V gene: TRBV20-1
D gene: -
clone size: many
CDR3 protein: CSARTSNYGYTF
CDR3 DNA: TGCAGTGCGCGGACCAGTAACTATGGCTACACCTTC

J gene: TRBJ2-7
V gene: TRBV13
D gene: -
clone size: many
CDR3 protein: CASSLRRASYEQYF
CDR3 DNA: TGTGCCAGCAGCTTACGACGGGCTTCCTACGAGCAGTACTTC

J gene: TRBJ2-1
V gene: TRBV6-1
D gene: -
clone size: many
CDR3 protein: CASSELERHEQFF
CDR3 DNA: TGTGCCAGCAGTGAATTGGAGAGGCATGAGCAGTTCTTC

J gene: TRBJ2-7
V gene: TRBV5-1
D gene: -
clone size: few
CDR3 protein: CASSLDVNGAYEQYF
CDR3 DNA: TGCGCCAGCAGCTTGGACGTAAACGGAGCCTACGAGCAGTACTTC

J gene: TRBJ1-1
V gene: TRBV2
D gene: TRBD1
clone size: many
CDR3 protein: CASSADRGGTEAFF
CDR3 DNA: TGTGCCAGCAGCGCGGACAGGGGAGGGACTGAAGCTTTCTTT

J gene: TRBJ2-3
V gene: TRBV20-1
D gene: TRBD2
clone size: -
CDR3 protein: CSAKKGLAGGQDTQYF
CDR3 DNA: TGCAGTGCTAAAAAGGGACTAGCGGGGGGGCAGGATACGCAGTATTTT

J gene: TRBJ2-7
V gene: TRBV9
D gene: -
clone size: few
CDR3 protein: CASSLGSGSYEQYF
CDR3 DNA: TGTGCCAGCTCCCTCGGGAGCGGATCCTACGAGCAGTACTTC

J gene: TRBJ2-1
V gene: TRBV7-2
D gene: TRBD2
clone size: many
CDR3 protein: CASSPQERGRGEQFF
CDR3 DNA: TGTGCCAGCAGCCCGCAGGAGCGGGGGCGGGGGGAGCAGTTCTTC

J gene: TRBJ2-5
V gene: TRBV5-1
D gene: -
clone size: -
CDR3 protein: CASSPGPPQETQYF
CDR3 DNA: TGCGCCAGCAGCCCGGGCCCCCCGCAAGAGACCCAGTACTTC

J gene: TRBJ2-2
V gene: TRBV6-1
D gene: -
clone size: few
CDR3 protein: CASSGMSRGELFF
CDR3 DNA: TGTGCCAGCAGTGGAATGAGCAGAGGGGAGCTGTTTTTT